The 15 T cell receptor beta chains in this list originate from one sample, sequenced in a study of OX40 agonist ivuxolimab in advanced cancers. The method was immunoSEQ multiplex PCR; TCRdb's version includes in-frame clones alone and lacks a portion of them. Of approximately 33,000 clones listed, 80% to 90% were seen once; the top ten hold 38%. The starting material was CD4+ or CD8+ T cells sorted from blood, obtained in a trial of the OX40 agonist ivuxolimab. These receptors all come from an adult with an advanced solid tumor such as melanoma, head and neck, liver or kidney cancer.

V is TRBV9 and J is TRBJ1-4, with 8 bases lining up with TRBD1. The CDR3 spans 13 residues. The germline V gene encodes CDR1 SGDLS and CDR2 YYNGEE. The J segment lost 5 bases and the V segment lost 7 bases, leaving 4 bases of the junction unmatched. The CDR3 nucleotides read TGTGCCAGCGGACAGGGAAACAATGAAAAACTGTTTTTT. Translating it yields CASGQGNNEKLFF.

The chain links TRBV13 to TRBJ2-2; 7 nucleotides agree with TRBD2. V was clipped by 5 bases and J by 1 base; unmatched bases: 4. The germline V gene encodes CDR1 PRHDT and CDR2 FYEKMQ (reference sequence). The CDR3 has 15 residues. This CDR3 is CASSVASGNTGELFF. Written as DNA, the CDR3 is TGTGCCAGCAGCGTCGCTAGCGGGAACACCGGGGAGCTGTTTTTT.

The V call is TRBV4-3, the J call TRBJ2-7; 7 bases map to TRBD1. CDR1 LGHNA and CDR2 YSLEER come from the germline V gene. V lost 4 bases to trimming and J lost 6 bases; unmatched junction nucleotides: 9. The CDR3 loop spans 14 amino acids. CDR3 protein: CASSPATGVGEQYF. DNA for the CDR3: TGCGCCAGCAGCCCGGCCACAGGGGTTGGCGAGCAGTACTTC.

This CDR3 reads CASSLAGANSNQPQHF. CDR3 sequence (DNA): TGTGCCAGCAGTTTAGCAGGGGCGAATAGCAATCAGCCCCAGCATTTT. The V and J genes are TRBV28 and TRBJ1-5; a weak D match, TRBD1 (6 bases). Trimming removed 2 bases at V and 0 bases at J, with 11 bases between. The CDR3 consists of 16 residues. From germline, CDR1 is MDHEN and CDR2 SYDVKM.

On this clone itself: The germline gene is not matched at one end of the junction; a read error may be the cause. V is TRBV7-7 and J is TRBJ2-2; D may be TRBD2 (7 bases). The CDR3 is 15 residues long. The germline CDR1 and CDR2 sequences are SSHAT and FNYEAQ (reference sequence). CDR3 bases: TGTGCTAGCAGCCCAAGGGGGGGCGGCACCGGGGAGCTGTTTTTT. Translated: CASSPRGGGTGELFF. The full variable domain, its missing parts supplied by reference TRBV7-7 and TRBJ2-2, is GAGVSQSPRYKVTKRGQDVTLRCDPISSHATLYWYQQALGQGPEFLTYFNYEAQPDKSGLPSDRFSAERPEGSISTLTIQRTEQRDSAMYRCASSPRGGGTGELFFGEGSRLTVL.

This chain uses TRBV4-3 with TRBJ2-5, with a weak D call TRBD2 (5 bases). In germline, CDR1 is LGHNA, CDR2 YSLEER. The CDR3 runs 14 residues. The V and J ends lost 2 bases and 3 bases respectively, with 10 bases between them. The CDR3 nucleotides are TGCGCCAGCAGCCAATCGAGAGGGAAAGAGACCCAGTACTTC. It yields the protein CASSQSRGKETQYF.

The CDR3, as DNA: TGTGCCAGCAAACTGGGACAGTACACAGATACGCAGTATTTT. This encodes CASKLGQYTDTQYF. J is TRBJ2-3 and V is TRBV27; 7 bases agree with TRBD1. Germline loops: CDR1 MNHEY, CDR2 SMNVEV (reference sequence). CDR3 size: 14 residues. J lost 2 bases, V lost 7 bases, and 6 bases had no gene match.

The CDR3 region has the DNA TGTGCCATCAGTGAAGGGCAGGGGGCAACAGATACGCAGTATTTT. Protein sequence: CAISEGQGATDTQYF. The chain joins TRBV10-3 to TRBJ2-3; 8 nucleotides agree with TRBD1. Trimming cost V 3 bases and J 3 bases; bases outside gene matches: 5. Germline V gene lookup returns CDR1 ENHRY and CDR2 SYGVKD. The CDR3 totals 15 residues.

In this sample, this clone turned up a few times. V gene TRBV5-4 combines with J gene TRBJ2-7; 10 nucleotides match TRBD2. The CDR3 sequence is 15 residues long. CDR1 and CDR2 from the germline V gene are SGHNT and YYREEE (reference sequence). The ends lost 4 bases at V and 4 bases at J; junction bases unmatched: 8. CDR3 loop: CASSLSLAGAYEQYF. In DNA, the CDR3 is TGTGCCAGCAGCCTAAGTCTAGCGGGAGCTTACGAGCAGTACTTC.

The gene calls are TRBV7-9 and TRBJ1-2; 7 nucleotides match TRBD1. The CDR3 is 14 residues long. V was clipped by 6 bases and J by 4 bases; unmatched bases: 8. Germline V gene sequence: CDR1 SEHNR, CDR2 FQNEAQ (reference sequence). The DNA of the CDR3 is TGTGCCAGCAGAGGTACAGGGGTAGGCTATGGCTACACCTTC. Protein: CASRGTGVGYGYTF.

The chain employs TRBV28 and TRBJ2-7; D gene uncertain. The germline gives CDR1 MDHEN, CDR2 SYDVKM. The length of the CDR3 is 11 residues. V was clipped by 5 bases and J by 0 bases, with 2 bases between them. The CDR3 bases are TGTGCCAGCAGTACCTCCTACGAGCAGTACTTC. Translated, it gives CASSTSYEQYF.

CDR3 protein: CASSQGGTVLTF. The DNA for the CDR3 is TGCGCCAGCAGCCAAGGGGGGACCGTCCTGACTTTC. V usage is TRBV4-1 and J usage is TRBJ2-6; the D call may be TRBD1 or TRBD2 (5 bases each). The CDR3 covers 12 residues. In germline, CDR1 is MGHRA, CDR2 YSYEKL. V was clipped by 1 base and J by 12 bases, with 7 bases between them.

This chain links TRBV21-1 with TRBJ2-3; TRBD1 is the table's D call and was not checked against the DNA. TRBV21-1 is flagged as a pseudogene. This CDR3 has 15 residues. In nucleotides, the CDR3 is TGTGCCAGCAGCAAAGTGGACAGGGGCACAGATACGCAGTATTTT. Translated: CASSKVDRGTDTQYF.

J is TRBJ1-1 and V is TRBV29-1; D may be TRBD1 (6 bases). Trimming pared 7 bases from V and 2 bases from J, leaving 14 bases between. The CDR3 length is 13 residues. Germline V gene data show CDR1 as SQVTM and CDR2 as ANQGSEA. In nucleotides, the CDR3 is TGCAGCGCAAACACAGGGTTAAACACTGAAGCTTTCTTT. As protein: CSANTGLNTEAFF.

This clone was picked up one time. V is TRBV6-6 and J is TRBJ2-2; maybe TRBD1 (7 bases). V was clipped by 10 bases and J by 4 bases, with 10 bases between them. Germline CDR1 is MNHNY and CDR2 is SVGAGI (reference sequence). The CDR3 totals 12 residues. Here the CDR3 DNA reads TGTGCCAACAGGGGACTCACCGGGGAGCTGTTTTTT. It yields the protein CANRGLTGELFF.